This paragraph covers one T cell receptor beta chain sequence. CDR3 length: 15 residues. Looked up from germline, CDR1 is MNHNS and CDR2 is SASEGT. The V end was cut by 6 bases, the J end by 4 bases, with 15 bases between. The sample comes from a study of blood T cells in healthy people across ages. With a J-beta primer mix and a sample-barcoded 5' primer, a second PCR ran about 7 to 11 cycles. TCRdb re-called the 5' RACE reads through MiXCR, storing one row per CDR3 protein. The data show about 830,000 distinct CDR3 sequences, 62% seen once. The chain joins TRBV6-1 to TRBJ2-2; D is perhaps TRBD2 (5 bases). The TCR sequence derives from a man aged 25 to 45 in good health. The sequencing input was blood. In DNA, the CDR3 is TGTGCCAGCAGGGAGGACGCATATCCCACCGGGGAGCTGTTTTTT. Protein: CASREDAYPTGELFF.